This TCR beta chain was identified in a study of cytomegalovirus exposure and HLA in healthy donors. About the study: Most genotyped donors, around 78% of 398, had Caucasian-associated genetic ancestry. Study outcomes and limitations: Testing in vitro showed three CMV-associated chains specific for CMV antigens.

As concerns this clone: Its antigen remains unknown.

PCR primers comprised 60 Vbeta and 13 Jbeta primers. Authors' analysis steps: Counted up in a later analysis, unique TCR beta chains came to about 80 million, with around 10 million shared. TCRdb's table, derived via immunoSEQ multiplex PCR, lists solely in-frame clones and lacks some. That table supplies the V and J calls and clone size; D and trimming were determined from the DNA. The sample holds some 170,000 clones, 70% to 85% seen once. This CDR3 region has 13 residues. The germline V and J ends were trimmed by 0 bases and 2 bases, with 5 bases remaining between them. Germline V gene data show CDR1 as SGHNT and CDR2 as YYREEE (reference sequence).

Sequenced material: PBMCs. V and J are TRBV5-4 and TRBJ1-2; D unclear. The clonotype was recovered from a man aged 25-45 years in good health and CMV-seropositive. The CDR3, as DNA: TGTGCCAGCAGCTTGGTGCAGAACTATGGCTACACCTTC. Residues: CASSLVQNYGYTF.